The 26 T cell receptor beta chains given below trace back to one sample, sequenced in a study of blood T cell repertoires in COVID-19. Libraries were prepared by immunoSEQ multiplex PCR; TCRdb keeps only in-frame clonotypes and omits some of them. This table holds roughly 60,000 clones, approximately 88% found once. Material: peripheral blood. These TCRs come from a man between 45 and 60 years old with active COVID-19.

Details on this clone: No conserved phenylalanine or tryptophan is present at the end of the CDR3, so a read error is the likely explanation. It is unclear where the CDR3 begins or ends on the DNA, so no DNA is shown, and the CDR3 is as TCRdb lists it. The V gene is TRBV21-1, the J gene TRBJ2-7; TRBD1 reflects the table's D call only, with no check against the DNA. TRBV21-1 is listed as a pseudogene. The CDR3 length equals 12 residues, ends included. The CDR3: CASSKGVDKGYS.

This chain connects TRBV6-5 to TRBJ2-2; tentatively, D is TRBD2 (5 bases). The V gene's germline CDR1 is MNHEY and CDR2 SVGAGI. The germline V and J ends were trimmed by 0 bases and 7 bases, with 12 bases remaining between them. The CDR3 has 15 residues. The CDR3 DNA reads TGTGCCAGCAGTTACTCGATGCCGGGGTACGGGGAGCTGTTTTTT. Translating it yields CASSYSMPGYGELFF.

The V gene is TRBV7-2, the J gene TRBJ1-1; D call uncertain. Germline lookup yields CDR1 SGHTA and CDR2 FQGNSA. The CDR3 length is 14 residues. Trimming shortened V by 5 bases and J by 4 bases, and 14 bases separated the two germline ends. The CDR3 reads CASSTWIGSTEAFF. The CDR3 DNA reads TGTGCCAGCAGCACCTGGATCGGGAGCACTGAAGCTTTCTTT. Based on the CDR3 plus reference TRBV7-2 and TRBJ1-1, the full variable domain is GAGVSQSPSNKVTEKGKDVELRCDPISGHTALYWYRQSLGQGLEFLIYFQGNSAPDKSGLPSDRFSAERTGGSVSTLTIQRTQQEDSAVYLCASSTWIGSTEAFFGQGTRLTVV.

The V and J genes are TRBV10-3 and TRBJ2-1, with 12 bases identical to TRBD2. Germline CDR1 ENHRY, CDR2 SYGVKD. With V trimmed by 4 bases and J by 9 bases, 7 bases remained unmatched. This CDR3 is 15 amino acids long. The CDR3 DNA is TGTGCCATCAGTGCTAGCGGGGGGGCCACCCCTGAGCAGTTCTTC. It specifies CAISASGGATPEQFF.

The chain recombines TRBV7-9 with TRBJ2-5; 9 bases align to TRBD1. CDR1 and CDR2 from the germline V gene are SEHNR and FQNEAQ (reference sequence). Losses at the gene ends were 4 bases for V and 3 bases for J; bases not matched to a gene: 12. This CDR3 has 17 residues. CDR3 region: CASSSPLTGGAEETQYF. DNA of the CDR3: TGTGCCAGCAGCTCGCCCCTAACAGGGGGCGCGGAAGAGACCCAGTACTTC.

V usage is TRBV4-3 and J usage is TRBJ1-4, with a weak D call TRBD1 (6 bases). The germline V gene has CDR1 LGHNA and CDR2 YSLEER. V shed 2 bases and J shed 6 bases, with 10 bases lying between them. CDR3 length: 14 residues. The CDR3 bases are TGCGCCAGCAGCCAAAAAACAGGGTATGAAAAACTGTTTTTT. Its translation: CASSQKTGYEKLFF.

This chain joins TRBV7-9 and TRBJ1-1, with unresolved D. This CDR3 is built from 16 residues. Germline V lookup: CDR1 SEHNR, CDR2 FQNEAQ (reference sequence). Trimming left V 5 bases short and J 2 bases short, with 18 bases between. The CDR3 sequence is CASSLNARTINTEAFF. CDR3 bases: TGTGCCAGCAGCCTAAATGCGAGAACCATTAACACTGAAGCTTTCTTT.

The chain joins TRBV18 to TRBJ2-2, with a weak D call TRBD1 (5 bases). Germline CDR1 and CDR2: KGHSH and LQKENI. The CDR3 totals 16 residues. V was cut by 0 bases and J by 3 bases, with 11 bases left in between. CDR3 nucleotide sequence: TGTGCCAGCTCACCACCGAAATCCAGGGACACCGGGGAGCTGTTTTTT. Amino acid sequence: CASSPPKSRDTGELFF.

The chain joins TRBV5-6 to TRBJ2-3; tentative D call: TRBD2 (5 bases). Germline loops: CDR1 SGHDT, CDR2 YYEEEE. The V gene lost 0 bases and the J gene lost 7 bases, with 6 bases spanning the gap. This CDR3 region has 12 residues. DNA of the CDR3: TGTGCCAGCAGCTTGGCCGGGAATACGCAGTATTTT. It codes for CASSLAGNTQYF.

The chain links TRBV6-1 to TRBJ2-7, with 13 bases that match TRBD2. V gave up 4 bases and J gave up 0 bases; unmatched junction bases: 9. CDR1 and CDR2 (germline): MNHNS, SASEGT. The CDR3 is 18 residues long. The CDR3 here is CASSALRTSGGSSYEQYF. Written as DNA, the CDR3 is TGTGCCAGCAGTGCCCTCAGGACTAGCGGGGGTAGCTCCTACGAGCAGTACTTC.

The genes are TRBV2 and TRBJ1-5; the match to TRBD1 covers 8 bases. The V gene end was trimmed by 7 bases and the J gene end by 3 bases; junction bases not matched to a gene: 23. CDR1 and CDR2 from the germline V gene are SNHLY and FYNNEI. The CDR3 consists of 20 residues. The CDR3 spells CASTSNGSPGQGVANQPQHF. CDR3 sequence (DNA): TGTGCCAGCACCTCGAACGGGTCTCCCGGACAGGGAGTCGCCAATCAGCCCCAGCATTTT.

The V call is TRBV5-1, the J call TRBJ1-4, with D hard to call. The CDR3 extends over 14 amino acids. CDR1 is SGHRS, CDR2 YFSETQ, per germline. V was shortened by 4 bases and J by 2 bases, with 9 bases between the two germline ends. In nucleotides, the CDR3 is TGCGCCAGCAGCGAAGGACTTACTAATGAAAAACTGTTTTTT. Protein sequence: CASSEGLTNEKLFF. The full variable domain, in which reference TRBV5-1 and TRBJ1-4 provide the parts outside the CDR3, is KAGVTQTPRYLIKTRGQQVTLSCSPISGHRSVSWYQQTPGQGLQFLFEYFSETQRNKGNFPGRFSGRQFSNSRSEMNVSTLELGDSALYLCASSEGLTNEKLFFGSGTQLSVL.

Only one count was recorded for this clone. This chain links TRBV2 with TRBJ2-7; D is undetermined. V was cut by 1 base and J by 4 bases, with 8 bases left in between. CDR3 length: 13 amino acids. Germline V lookup: CDR1 SNHLY, CDR2 FYNNEI. Here the CDR3 DNA reads TGTGCCAGCAGTGAAGGGCCTCTTTACGAGCAGTACTTC. Its protein is CASSEGPLYEQYF. The full variable domain, rest sourced from reference TRBV2 and TRBJ2-7, is EPEVTQTPSHQVTQMGQEVILRCVPISNHLYFYWYRQILGQKVEFLVSFYNNEISEKSEIFDDQFSVERPDGSNFTLKIRSTKLEDSAMYFCASSEGPLYEQYFGPGTRLTVT.

J is TRBJ2-3 and V is TRBV27; D unclear. V lost 4 bases and J 2 bases, leaving 10 bases between the germline ends. Germline assignment: CDR1 MNHEY and CDR2 SMNVEV (reference sequence). This CDR3 contains 14 residues. The CDR3 reads CASSSAPNTDTQYF. DNA of the CDR3: TGTGCCAGCAGTTCTGCCCCTAACACAGATACGCAGTATTTT.

The chain employs TRBV5-6 and TRBJ1-4; a weak D match, TRBD1 (5 bases). V gave up 4 bases and J gave up 5 bases, with 27 bases separating them. Germline V lookup: CDR1 SGHDT, CDR2 YYEEEE. The CDR3 is 19 residues long. The CDR3 protein is CASSVRRDYWVSGNEKLFF. The CDR3 region has the DNA TGTGCCAGCAGCGTACGAAGGGACTACTGGGTTTCGGGGAATGAAAAACTGTTTTTT.

The chain links TRBV18 to TRBJ2-3; 7 bases match TRBD1. The CDR3 is 13 residues long. Germline trimming cut 4 bases from V and 3 bases from J; bases unmatched to any gene: 1. CDR1 KGHSH and CDR2 LQKENI come from the germline V gene. CDR3 residues: CASSRDRTDTQYF. CDR3 DNA sequence: TGTGCCAGCTCACGGGACAGAACAGATACGCAGTATTTT.

Notes on this clone: Other DNA sequences of this sample code for an identical CDR3. The chain has TRBV12-3 or TRBV12-4 and TRBJ1-5, with unresolved D. There are 13 residues in the CDR3. Trimming shortened V by 3 bases and J by 5 bases, and 8 bases separated the two germline ends. The CDR3 DNA sequence: TGTGCCAGCAGTTTTTCGGGAGATCAGCCCCAGCATTTT. This encodes CASSFSGDQPQHF.

The chain carries TRBV10-3 and TRBJ2-2; D uncertain. CDR1 is ENHRY, CDR2 SYGVKD, per germline. Trimming removed 1 base at V and 1 base at J, with 7 bases between. This CDR3 contains 15 residues. In nucleotides, the CDR3 is TGTGCCATCAGTGAGTATGGCGGGAACACCGGGGAGCTGTTTTTT. This gives the protein CAISEYGGNTGELFF.

The genes are TRBV10-3 and TRBJ2-7; the match to TRBD1 covers 8 bases. This CDR3 has 17 amino acids. CDR1 ENHRY and CDR2 SYGVKD come from the germline V gene. V trimming: 0 bases; J trimming: 4 bases; junction bases outside the gene matches: 11. Here the CDR3 reads CAISESLVGQGAYEQYF. CDR3 nucleotide sequence: TGTGCCATCAGTGAGTCGTTAGTCGGGCAGGGGGCGTACGAGCAGTACTTC.

This chain uses TRBV7-2 with TRBJ1-1; tentative D call: TRBD1 (5 bases). V was cut by 5 bases and J by 1 base, with 14 bases left in between. Germline V gives CDR1 SGHTA, CDR2 FQGNSA. CDR3 size: 15 residues. CDR3 coding DNA: TGTGCCAGCAGCCCTTCATTTGACAGGAACACTGAAGCTTTCTTT. Its translation: CASSPSFDRNTEAFF.

The rearrangement uses TRBV6-1 and TRBJ2-4, with D unresolved. CDR3 size: 12 residues. V lost 1 base, J lost 6 bases, and 4 bases lay in between. Germline-derived CDR1 and CDR2 are MNHNS and SASEGT. DNA of the CDR3: TGTGCCAGCAGTGAAGGGCCAAACATTCAGTACTTC. Protein: CASSEGPNIQYF.

The chain carries TRBV6-5 and TRBJ2-5; D remains unclear. The length of the CDR3 is 14 residues. The V gene lost 6 bases and the J gene lost 5 bases, with 16 bases spanning the gap. Germline V CDR1 and CDR2: MNHEY, SVGAGI. CDR3 region: CASRKPTARETQYF. The CDR3 nucleotides are TGTGCCAGCAGGAAACCTACCGCGAGGGAGACCCAGTACTTC.

The chain couples TRBV7-9 to TRBJ1-2, with 7 positions matching TRBD1. The CDR3 has 14 residues. J lost 4 bases, V lost 4 bases, and 6 bases had no gene match. CDR1 and CDR2 from the germline V gene are SEHNR and FQNEAQ (reference sequence). CDR3: CASSSRGAVYGYTF. The CDR3 DNA reads as TGTGCCAGCAGCTCCAGGGGGGCGGTCTATGGCTACACCTTC.

The V gene is TRBV29-1, the J gene TRBJ2-5; possible D gene TRBD2, 6 bases. V lost 7 bases and J 5 bases, leaving 20 bases between the germline ends. CDR3 length equals 14 residues. Germline V gives CDR1 SQVTM, CDR2 ANQGSEA. The CDR3 DNA is TGCAGCGCCATGGGGAGGCTCTCCGGGGAGACCCAGTACTTC. Protein sequence: CSAMGRLSGETQYF.

This chain joins TRBV6-1 and TRBJ1-1; no reliable D call. In germline, CDR1 is MNHNS, CDR2 SASEGT. The CDR3 spans 14 residues. V was pared by 3 bases and J by 1 base, with 9 bases between. As DNA, the CDR3 is TGTGCCAGCAGTGAGGGCCCCACGAACACTGAAGCTTTCTTT. Its protein is CASSEGPTNTEAFF.

The CDR3 sequence is CASISGGTDTQYF. The CDR3 coding sequence is TGTGCCAGCATTAGCGGGGGCACAGATACGCAGTATTTT. The rearrangement links TRBV5-4 to TRBJ2-3; TRBD2 matches at 8 bases. CDR1 and CDR2 (germline): SGHNT, YYREEE (reference sequence). The CDR3 totals 13 residues. Germline trimming cut 6 bases from V and 1 base from J; bases unmatched to any gene: 1.